Listed below are T cell receptor beta chains from one sample, sequenced in a study of blood T cell repertoires in COVID-19. Measured with immunoSEQ multiplex PCR; TCRdb has only the in-frame clones, and not every one. This table holds 130,000 or so clones, 84% found once. Specimen: peripheral blood. These receptors came from a man aged 25-45 years with COVID-19, enrolled during active disease. CDR3s include the opening cysteine and the closing phenylalanine or tryptophan. The D gene is left open where the match is weak. Rows give clone size only sometimes, using once, few, many, or a class for an expanded clone.

size: once; D: -; J: TRBJ1-4; V: TRBV7-9; DNA: TGTGCCAGCAGCTCACCGCAGGGTGGGACTAATGAAAAACTGTTTTTT; CDR3: CASSSPQGGTNEKLFF
size: -; D: -; J: TRBJ1-5; V: TRBV6-5; DNA: TGTGCCAGCGGGACATATAGCAATCAGCCCCAGCATTTT; CDR3: CASGTYSNQPQHF
size: few; D: TRBD1; J: TRBJ1-2; V: TRBV4-3; DNA: TGCGCCAGCAGCCAAGATCCGATTTATCGACAGGGCTATGGCTACACCTTC; CDR3: CASSQDPIYRQGYGYTF
size: -; D: -; J: TRBJ2-7; V: TRBV3-1/TRBV3-2; DNA: TGTGCCAGCAGCCAAGTTAACGAGCAGTACTTC; CDR3: CASSQVNEQYF
size: -; D: -; J: TRBJ1-1; V: TRBV9; DNA: TGTGCCAGCAGCACAGGGACGAACACTGAAGCTTTCTTT; CDR3: CASSTGTNTEAFF
size: -; D: -; J: TRBJ2-7; V: TRBV28; DNA: TGTGCCAGCAGTTCAACGAGACAGGTACTGTACTTC; CDR3: CASSSTRQVLYF
size: -; D: -; J: TRBJ2-3; V: TRBV24-1; DNA: TGTGCCACCAGTGATTTGACAGGGACCCGCACAGATACGCAGTATTTT; CDR3: CATSDLTGTRTDTQYF
size: -; D: TRBD2; J: TRBJ2-7; V: TRBV5-6; DNA: TGTGCCAGCAGCTTGCGCCTAGCGGGAGGGCCCTCTTACGAGCAGTACTTC; CDR3: CASSLRLAGGPSYEQYF
size: -; D: TRBD2; J: TRBJ2-2; V: TRBV9; DNA: TGTGCCAGCAGCGTAGGAAATAGCGGGCGAGTCGGCGGGGAGCTGTTTTTT; CDR3: CASSVGNSGRVGGELFF
size: once; D: TRBD1; J: TRBJ2-7; V: TRBV5-8; DNA: TGTGCCAGCAGCGCCGGGACAGGGCTGAGTTTTTACGAGCAGTACTTC; CDR3: CASSAGTGLSFYEQYF
size: few; D: TRBD1; J: TRBJ1-4; V: TRBV28; DNA: TGTGCCAGCAGTTTGGGGCAGGGGGCAAATGAAAAACTGTTTTTT; CDR3: CASSLGQGANEKLFF